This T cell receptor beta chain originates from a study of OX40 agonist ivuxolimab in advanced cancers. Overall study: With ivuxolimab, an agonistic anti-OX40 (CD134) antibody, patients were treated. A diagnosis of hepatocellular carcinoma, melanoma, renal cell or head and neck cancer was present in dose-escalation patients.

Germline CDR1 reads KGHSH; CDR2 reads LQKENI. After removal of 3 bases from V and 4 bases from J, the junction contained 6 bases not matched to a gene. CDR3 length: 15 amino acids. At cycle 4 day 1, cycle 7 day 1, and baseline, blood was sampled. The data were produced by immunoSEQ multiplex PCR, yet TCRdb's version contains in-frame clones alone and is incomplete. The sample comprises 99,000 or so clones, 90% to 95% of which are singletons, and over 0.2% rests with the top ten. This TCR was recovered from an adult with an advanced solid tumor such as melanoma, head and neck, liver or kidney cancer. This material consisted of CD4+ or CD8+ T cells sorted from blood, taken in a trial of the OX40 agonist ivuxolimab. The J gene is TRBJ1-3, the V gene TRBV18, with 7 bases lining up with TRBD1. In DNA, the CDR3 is TGTGCCAGCTCACCTCAGACAGGGCCGGGAAACACCATATATTTT. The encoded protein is CASSPQTGPGNTIYF.